This T cell receptor beta chain emerged from a study of blood T cell repertoires in COVID-19. Background on the study: The origin of the acute and convalescent COVID-19 samples was the United States, Italy and Spain. T cells, B-cell-depleted T cells, or PBMCs supplied cDNA or gDNA.

Study processing details: Quantification of nucleated cells was approximated via reference gene primer amplification. The data were produced by immunoSEQ multiplex PCR, yet TCRdb's version contains in-frame clones alone and is incomplete. V, J and clone size derive from that table, while D and trimming were established from the DNA sequence. The table has about 110,000 clones, roughly 84% seen once. This clonotype was sampled from a woman older than 75 with active or convalescent COVID-19. Input material: peripheral blood.

The CDR3 sequence: CASSRLTETQYF. The CDR3 nucleotides are TGTGCCAGCAGTCGACTAACGGAGACCCAGTACTTC. The J gene is TRBJ2-5, the V gene TRBV28; possibly TRBD2 for D (5 bases). Germline V gives CDR1 MDHEN, CDR2 SYDVKM. Trimming left V 5 bases short and J 5 bases short, with 9 bases between. This CDR3 is built from 12 residues. The whole variable domain, remainder taken from reference TRBV28 and TRBJ2-5, is DVKVTQSSRYLVKRTGEKVFLECVQDMDHENMFWYRQDPGLGLRLIYFSYDVKMKEKGDIPEGYSVSREKKERFSLILESASTNQTSMYLCASSRLTETQYFGPGTRLLVL.